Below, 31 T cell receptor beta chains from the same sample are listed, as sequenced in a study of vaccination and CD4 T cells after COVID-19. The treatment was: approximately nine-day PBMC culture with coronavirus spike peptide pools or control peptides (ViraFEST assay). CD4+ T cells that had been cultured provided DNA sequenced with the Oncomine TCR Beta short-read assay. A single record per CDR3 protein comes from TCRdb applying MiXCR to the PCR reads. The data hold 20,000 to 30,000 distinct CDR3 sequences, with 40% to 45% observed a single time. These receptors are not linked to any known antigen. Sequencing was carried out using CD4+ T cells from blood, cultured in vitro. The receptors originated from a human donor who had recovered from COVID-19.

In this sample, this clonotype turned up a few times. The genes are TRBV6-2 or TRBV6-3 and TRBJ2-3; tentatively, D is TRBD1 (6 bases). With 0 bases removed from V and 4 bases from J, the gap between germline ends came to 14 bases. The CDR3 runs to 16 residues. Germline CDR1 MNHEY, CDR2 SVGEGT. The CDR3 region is CASSYSGGASADTQYF. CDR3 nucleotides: TGTGCCAGCAGTTACTCTGGGGGCGCCTCCGCAGATACGCAGTATTTT.

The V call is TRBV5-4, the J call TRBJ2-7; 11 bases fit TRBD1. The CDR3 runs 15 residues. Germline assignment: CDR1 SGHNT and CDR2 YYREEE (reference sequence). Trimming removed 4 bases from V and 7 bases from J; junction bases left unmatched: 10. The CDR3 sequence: CASSHGDRGVEEQYF. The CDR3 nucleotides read TGTGCCAGCAGCCATGGGGACAGGGGGGTGGAGGAGCAGTACTTC. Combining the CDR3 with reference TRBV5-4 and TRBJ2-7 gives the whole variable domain ETGVTQSPTHLIKTRGQQVTLRCSSQSGHNTVSWYQQALGQGPQFIFQYYREEENGRGNFPPRFSGLQFPNYSSELNVNALELDDSALYLCASSHGDRGVEEQYFGPGTRLTVT.

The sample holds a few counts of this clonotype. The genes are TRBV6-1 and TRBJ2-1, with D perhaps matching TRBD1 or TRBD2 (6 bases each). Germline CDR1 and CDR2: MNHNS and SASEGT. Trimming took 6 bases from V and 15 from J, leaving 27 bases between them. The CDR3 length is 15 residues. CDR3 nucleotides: TGTGCCAGCAGCCCATCTCGGGGGCAGAGCATAAACATGTTCTTC. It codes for CASSPSRGQSINMFF.

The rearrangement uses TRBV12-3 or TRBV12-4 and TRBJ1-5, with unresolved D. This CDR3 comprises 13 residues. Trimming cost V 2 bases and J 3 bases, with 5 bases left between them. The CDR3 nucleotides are TGTGCCAGCAGTTTATCAAACAATCAGCCCCAGCATTTT. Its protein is CASSLSNNQPQHF.

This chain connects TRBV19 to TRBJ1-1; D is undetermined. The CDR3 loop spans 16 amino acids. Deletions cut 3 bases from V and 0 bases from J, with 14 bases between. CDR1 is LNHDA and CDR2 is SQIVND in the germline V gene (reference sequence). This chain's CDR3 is CASSIRPVRLNTEAFF. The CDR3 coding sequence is TGTGCCAGTAGTATTCGGCCGGTTAGGTTGAACACTGAAGCTTTCTTT.

CDR3 amino acids: CSARLLKDRGNQPQHF. CDR3 in DNA: TGCAGTGCTAGACTATTAAAGGACAGGGGCAATCAGCCCCAGCATTTT. The chain couples TRBV20-1 to TRBJ1-5; 8 nucleotides align to TRBD1. The length of the CDR3 is 16 residues. Germline V gives CDR1 DFQATT, CDR2 SNEGSKA (reference sequence). Losses at the gene ends were 2 bases for V and 2 bases for J; bases not matched to a gene: 8.

The CDR3 DNA sequence: TGCAGTGCCAAGTATAGCGGGGGGGGAGATACGCAGTATTTT. Protein: CSAKYSGGGDTQYF. The rearrangement joins TRBV20-1 to TRBJ2-3, with 11 bases matching TRBD2. Trimming removed 6 bases from V and 5 bases from J; junction bases left unmatched: 7. This CDR3 has 14 residues. Germline V gene sequence: CDR1 DFQATT, CDR2 SNEGSKA (reference sequence).

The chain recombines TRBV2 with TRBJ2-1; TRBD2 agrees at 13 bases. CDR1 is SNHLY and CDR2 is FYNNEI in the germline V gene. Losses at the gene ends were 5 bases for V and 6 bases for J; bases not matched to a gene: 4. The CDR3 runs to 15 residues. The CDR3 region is CASSRTSGSLNEQFF. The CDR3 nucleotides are TGTGCCAGCAGTAGGACTAGCGGGAGCCTCAATGAGCAGTTCTTC.

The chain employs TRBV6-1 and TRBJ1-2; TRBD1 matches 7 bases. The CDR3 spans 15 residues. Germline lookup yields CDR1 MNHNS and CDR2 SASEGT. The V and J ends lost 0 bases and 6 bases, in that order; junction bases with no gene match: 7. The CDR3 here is CASSEAYRQGHGYTF. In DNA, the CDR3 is TGTGCCAGCAGTGAAGCGTACCGACAGGGTCATGGCTACACCTTC.

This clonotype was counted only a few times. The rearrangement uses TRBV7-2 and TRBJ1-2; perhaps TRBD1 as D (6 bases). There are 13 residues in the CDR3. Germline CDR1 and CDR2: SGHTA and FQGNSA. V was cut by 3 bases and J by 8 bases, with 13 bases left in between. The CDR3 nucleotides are TGTGCCAGCAGCTTTCGGGGGGCGAAGGGCTACACCTTC. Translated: CASSFRGAKGYTF.

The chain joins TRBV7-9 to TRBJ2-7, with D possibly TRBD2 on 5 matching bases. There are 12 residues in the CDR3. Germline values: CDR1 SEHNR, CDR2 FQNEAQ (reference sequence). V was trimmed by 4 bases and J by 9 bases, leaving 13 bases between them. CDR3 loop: CASSSSDRGQYF. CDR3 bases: TGTGCCAGCAGCTCATCTGACCGGGGGCAGTACTTC.

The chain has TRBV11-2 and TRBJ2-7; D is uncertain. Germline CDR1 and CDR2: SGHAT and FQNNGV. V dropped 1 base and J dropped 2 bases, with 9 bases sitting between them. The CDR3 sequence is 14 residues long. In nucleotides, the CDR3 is TGTGCCAGCAGCTTAGTAAAAGACACCTACGAGCAGTACTTC. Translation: CASSLVKDTYEQYF.

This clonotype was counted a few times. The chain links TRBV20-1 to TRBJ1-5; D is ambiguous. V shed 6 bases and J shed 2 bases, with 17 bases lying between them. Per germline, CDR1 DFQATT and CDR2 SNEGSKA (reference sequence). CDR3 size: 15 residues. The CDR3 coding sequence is TGCAGTGCCGAGACGGCCACAGTAGGCAATCAGCCCCAGCATTTT. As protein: CSAETATVGNQPQHF.

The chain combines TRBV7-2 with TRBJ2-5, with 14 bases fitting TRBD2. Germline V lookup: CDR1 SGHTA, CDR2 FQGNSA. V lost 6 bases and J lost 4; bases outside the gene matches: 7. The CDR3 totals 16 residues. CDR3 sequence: CASRTGTSGSLETQYF. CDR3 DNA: TGTGCCAGCAGAACCGGGACTAGCGGGAGTTTAGAGACCCAGTACTTC.

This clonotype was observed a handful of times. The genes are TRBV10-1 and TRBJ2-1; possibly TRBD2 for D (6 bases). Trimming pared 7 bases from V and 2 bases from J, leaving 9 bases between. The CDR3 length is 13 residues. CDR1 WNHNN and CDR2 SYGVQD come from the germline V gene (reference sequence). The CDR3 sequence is CASMASAYNEQFF. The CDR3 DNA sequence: TGCGCCAGCATGGCTAGCGCCTACAATGAGCAGTTCTTC.

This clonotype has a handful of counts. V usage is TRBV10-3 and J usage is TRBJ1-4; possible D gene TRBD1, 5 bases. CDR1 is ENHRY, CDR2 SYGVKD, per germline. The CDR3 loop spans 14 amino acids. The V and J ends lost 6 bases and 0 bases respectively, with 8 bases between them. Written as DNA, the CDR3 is TGTGCCATCAGGGACACACCAACTAATGAAAAACTGTTTTTT. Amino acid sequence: CAIRDTPTNEKLFF.

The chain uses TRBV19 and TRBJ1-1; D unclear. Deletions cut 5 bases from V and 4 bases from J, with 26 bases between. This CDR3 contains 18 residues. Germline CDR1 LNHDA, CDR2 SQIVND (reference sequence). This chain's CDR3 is CASSVWPSTDQWGTEAFF. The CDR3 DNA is TGTGCCAGTAGTGTATGGCCCAGCACAGACCAGTGGGGCACTGAAGCTTTCTTT.

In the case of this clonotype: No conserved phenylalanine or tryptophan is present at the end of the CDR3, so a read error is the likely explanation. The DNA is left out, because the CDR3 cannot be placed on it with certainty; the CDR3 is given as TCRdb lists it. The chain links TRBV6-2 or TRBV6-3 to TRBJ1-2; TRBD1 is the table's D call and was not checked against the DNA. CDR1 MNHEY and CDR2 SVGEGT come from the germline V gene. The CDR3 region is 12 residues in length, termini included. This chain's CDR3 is CASSPPVRGHTS.

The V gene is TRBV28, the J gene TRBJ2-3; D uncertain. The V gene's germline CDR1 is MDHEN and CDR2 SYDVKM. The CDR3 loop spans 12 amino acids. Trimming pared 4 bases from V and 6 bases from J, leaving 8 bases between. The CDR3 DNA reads TGTGCCAGCAGTTCACCGAGGGATACGCAGTATTTT. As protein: CASSSPRDTQYF.

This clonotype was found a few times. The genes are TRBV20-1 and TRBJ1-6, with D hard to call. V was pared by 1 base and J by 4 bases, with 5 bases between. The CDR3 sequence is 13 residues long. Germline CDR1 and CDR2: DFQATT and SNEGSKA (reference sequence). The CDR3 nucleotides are TGCAGTGCTAGAGTCAAATATAATTCACCCCTCCACTTT. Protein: CSARVKYNSPLHF.

The CDR3 sequence is CASSLAQGNSPLHF. CDR3 sequence (DNA): TGCGCCAGCAGCTTAGCACAGGGTAATTCACCCCTCCACTTT. The chain carries TRBV5-1 and TRBJ1-6; D is perhaps TRBD1 (6 bases). This CDR3 region has 14 residues. Trimming shortened V by 2 bases and J by 6 bases, and 9 bases separated the two germline ends. Per the germline V gene, CDR1 is SGHRS and CDR2 is YFSETQ.

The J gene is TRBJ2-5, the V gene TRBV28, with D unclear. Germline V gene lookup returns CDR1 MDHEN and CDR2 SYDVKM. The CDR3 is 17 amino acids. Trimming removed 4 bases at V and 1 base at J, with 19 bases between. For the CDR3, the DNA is TGTGCCAGCAGTTATCTCCCTGGTGCGGAGACCCAAGAGACCCAGTACTTC. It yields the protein CASSYLPGAETQETQYF.

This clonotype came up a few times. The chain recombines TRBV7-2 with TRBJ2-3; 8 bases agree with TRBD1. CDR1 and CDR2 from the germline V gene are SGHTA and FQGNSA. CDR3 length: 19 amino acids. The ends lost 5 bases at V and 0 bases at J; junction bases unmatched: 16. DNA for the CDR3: TGTGCCAGCAGCATCGGACAGGGTGGAGGATCTACTAGCACAGATACGCAGTATTTT. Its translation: CASSIGQGGGSTSTDTQYF.

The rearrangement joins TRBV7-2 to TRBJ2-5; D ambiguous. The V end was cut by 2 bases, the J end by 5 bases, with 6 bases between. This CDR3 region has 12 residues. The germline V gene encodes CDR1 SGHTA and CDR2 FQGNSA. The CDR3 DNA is TGTGCCAGCAGCTTATATGGGGAGACCCAGTACTTC. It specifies CASSLYGETQYF.

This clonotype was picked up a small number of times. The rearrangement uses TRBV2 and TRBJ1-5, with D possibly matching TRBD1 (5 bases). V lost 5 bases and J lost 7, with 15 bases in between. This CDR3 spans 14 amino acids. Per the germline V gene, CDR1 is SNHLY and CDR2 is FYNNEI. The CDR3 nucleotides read TGTGCCAGCAGTTGGGGGGAAACGTCGCAGCCCCAGCATTTT. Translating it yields CASSWGETSQPQHF.

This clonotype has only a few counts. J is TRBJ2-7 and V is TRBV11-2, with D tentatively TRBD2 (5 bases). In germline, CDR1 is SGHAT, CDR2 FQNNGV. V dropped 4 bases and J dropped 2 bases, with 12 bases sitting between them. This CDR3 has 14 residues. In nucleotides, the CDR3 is TGTGCCAGCAGCTCCGTCCGGGGTGCCTACGAGCAGTACTTC. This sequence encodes CASSSVRGAYEQYF.

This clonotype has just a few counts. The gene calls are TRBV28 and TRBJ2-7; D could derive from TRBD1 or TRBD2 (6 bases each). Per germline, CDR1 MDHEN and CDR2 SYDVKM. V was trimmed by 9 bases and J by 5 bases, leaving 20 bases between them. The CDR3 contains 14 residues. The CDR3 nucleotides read TGTGCCAGTTGGGGGGCCGTTCCGAACCACGAGCAGTACTTC. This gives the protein CASWGAVPNHEQYF.

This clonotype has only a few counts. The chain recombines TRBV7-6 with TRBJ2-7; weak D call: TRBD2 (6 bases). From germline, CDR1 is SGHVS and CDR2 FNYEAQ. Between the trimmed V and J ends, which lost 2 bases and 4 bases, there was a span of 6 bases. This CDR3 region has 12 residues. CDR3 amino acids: CASSLSGYEQYF. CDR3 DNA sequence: TGTGCCAGCAGCTTAAGCGGGTACGAGCAGTACTTC.

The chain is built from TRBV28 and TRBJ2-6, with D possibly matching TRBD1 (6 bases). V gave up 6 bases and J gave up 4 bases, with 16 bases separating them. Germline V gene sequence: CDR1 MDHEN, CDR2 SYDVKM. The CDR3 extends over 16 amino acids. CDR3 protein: CASRSPQGTGANVLTF. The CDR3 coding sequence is TGTGCCAGCAGGTCTCCCCAGGGGACAGGGGCCAACGTCCTGACTTTC. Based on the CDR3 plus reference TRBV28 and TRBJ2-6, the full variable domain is DVKVTQSSRYLVKRTGEKVFLECVQDMDHENMFWYRQDPGLGLRLIYFSYDVKMKEKGDIPEGYSVSREKKERFSLILESASTNQTSMYLCASRSPQGTGANVLTFGAGSRLTVL.

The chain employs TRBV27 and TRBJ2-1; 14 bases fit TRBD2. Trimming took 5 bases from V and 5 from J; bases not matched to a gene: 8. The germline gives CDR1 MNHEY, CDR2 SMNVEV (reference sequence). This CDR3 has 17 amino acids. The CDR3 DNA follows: TGTGCCAGCAGTGCCTACCGACTAGCGGGAGGGCACAATGAGCAGTTCTTC. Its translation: CASSAYRLAGGHNEQFF.

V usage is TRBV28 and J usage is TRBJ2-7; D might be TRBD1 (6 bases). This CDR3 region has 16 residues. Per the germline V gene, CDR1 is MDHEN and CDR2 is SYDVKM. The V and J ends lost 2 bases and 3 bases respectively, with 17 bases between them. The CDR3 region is CASSLPETGRFYEQYF. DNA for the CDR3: TGTGCCAGCAGTTTACCAGAGACAGGTCGATTCTACGAGCAGTACTTC.